A selection of T cell receptor beta chains follows, all from one sample in a study of neoadjuvant anti-PD-1 for oral cavity cancer. Assay: immunoSEQ multiplex PCR; the TCRdb copy retains only in-frame clones and omits some. The table lists roughly 7,000 clones, 74% of them singletons. This specimen was PBMCs, taken before nivolumab (anti-PD-1) treatment. These receptors came from a person aged 35 to 85 with oral cavity squamous cell carcinoma. Both conserved end residues are part of each CDR3. Each record gives: D gene, clone size, V gene, J gene, CDR3 protein, CDR3 DNA. The D gene is left open where the match is weak. Clone size appears in some rows only: once, few, many, or a class for an expanded clone.

>TRBD2|-|TRBV7-8|TRBJ2-7
CASKGLAGEGEQYF
TGTGCCAGCAAGGGACTAGCGGGGGAGGGCGAGCAGTACTTC
>-|-|TRBV10-3|TRBJ2-1
CAARLGNEQFF
TGTGCCGCCCGACTAGGCAATGAGCAGTTCTTC
>TRBD2|-|TRBV29-1|TRBJ2-3
CSVEGLAGVTDTQYF
TGCAGCGTTGAGGGACTAGCGGGGGTCACAGATACGCAGTATTTT
>TRBD1|few|TRBV19|TRBJ1-5
CASSRQGGSNQPQHF
TGTGCCAGTAGTAGACAGGGGGGGAGCAATCAGCCCCAGCATTTT
>-|-|TRBV5-4|TRBJ2-7
CASSLGYEQYF
TGTGCCAGCAGCTTGGGTTACGAGCAGTACTTC
>-|few|TRBV7-2|TRBJ1-6
CASSLAGAVSSYNSPLHF
TGTGCCAGCAGCTTAGCCGGCGCGGTCAGCTCCTATAATTCACCCCTCCACTTT
>-|-|TRBV18|TRBJ2-1
CASSPSGINEQFF
TGTGCCAGCTCACCTTCGGGCATTAATGAGCAGTTCTTC
>-|few|TRBV27|TRBJ1-5
CASSLSRISNQPQHF
TGTGCCAGCAGTTTATCGAGGATTAGCAATCAGCCCCAGCATTTT
>TRBD1|-|TRBV30|TRBJ1-2
CAWIGGRGYGYTF
TGTGCCTGGATAGGGGGCAGGGGGTATGGCTACACCTTC
>TRBD1|-|TRBV5-1|TRBJ1-1
CASSSGSRRGGAEAFF
TGCGCCAGCAGCTCCGGGTCCCGCAGGGGGGGAGCTGAAGCTTTCTTT
>-|-|TRBV7-9|TRBJ1-5
CASSFAGDQPQHF
TGTGCCAGCAGCTTCGCGGGGGATCAGCCCCAGCATTTT
>TRBD1|-|TRBV4-1|TRBJ2-5
CASSTKGLPGQGAETQYF
TGCGCCAGCAGCACTAAGGGCCTGCCGGGACAGGGGGCGGAGACCCAGTACTTC
>-|-|TRBV5-4|TRBJ2-2
CASSPHGLENTGELFF
TGTGCCAGCAGCCCCCACGGGCTAGAGAACACCGGGGAGCTGTTTTTT
>-|-|TRBV13|TRBJ2-7
CASSLGPGQSGEQYF
TGTGCCAGCAGCTTAGGCCCCGGGCAGTCGGGGGAGCAGTACTTC
>-|once|TRBV28|TRBJ2-5
CASSSRRTRGETQYF
TGTGCCAGCAGTTCAAGACGAACGAGAGGAGAGACCCAGTACTTC
>-|-|TRBV9|TRBJ2-2
CASSVSNTGELFF
TGTGCCAGCAGCGTATCGAACACCGGGGAGCTGTTTTTT
>-|-|TRBV11-2|TRBJ2-7
CASSPVSGQYF
TGTGCCAGCAGCCCCGTGTCGGGGCAGTACTTC
>-|-|TRBV4-3|TRBJ1-3
CASSLGRSGSGNTIYF
TGCGCCAGCAGCCTGGGACGGAGTGGCTCTGGAAACACCATATATTTT
>TRBD2|once|TRBV6-5|TRBJ2-1
CASSSRGGGLNEQFF
TGTGCCAGCAGTTCCCGTGGCGGGGGTTTAAATGAGCAGTTCTTC
>TRBD2|-|TRBV10-3|TRBJ2-7
CAIRGGLAESYEQYF
TGTGCCATCAGGGGGGGACTAGCGGAATCCTACGAGCAGTACTTC
>-|-|TRBV21-1|TRBJ2-3
CASSNLPTDTQYF
TGTGCCAGCAGCAATCTACCCACAGATACGCAGTATTTT
>-|-|TRBV30|TRBJ2-5
CAWSVGGETQYF
TGTGCCTGGAGTGTAGGGGGGGAGACCCAGTACTTC